The 16 T cell receptor beta chains listed next were all sequenced from one sample in a study of blood T cell repertoires in COVID-19. Assay: immunoSEQ multiplex PCR; the TCRdb copy retains only in-frame clones and omits some. The table lists roughly 120,000 clones, 82% of them singletons. Sequenced sample: peripheral blood. Source of these receptors: a man in his 70s with active or convalescent COVID-19.

The V and J genes are TRBV19 and TRBJ2-7; 8 nucleotides match TRBD2. CDR1 is LNHDA and CDR2 is SQIVND in the germline V gene (reference sequence). The CDR3 is 15 amino acids. Trimming took 7 bases from V and 2 from J; bases not matched to a gene: 10. The CDR3 nucleotides read TGTGCCAGTAAAGAAGCGCCGGGAGGGCCCTACGAGCAGTACTTC. It codes for CASKEAPGGPYEQYF.

The gene calls are TRBV5-1 and TRBJ1-1; 7 bases map to TRBD1. From germline, CDR1 is SGHRS and CDR2 YFSETQ. The CDR3 has 14 residues. J was trimmed by 1 base and V by 4 bases; bases with no gene match: 4. This CDR3 is CASSPRTGNTEAFF. The DNA for the CDR3 is TGCGCCAGCAGCCCCCGGACAGGGAACACTGAAGCTTTCTTT.

The chain joins TRBV11-2 to TRBJ1-6; 8 bases match TRBD1. This CDR3 comprises 15 residues. Germline V gene sequence: CDR1 SGHAT, CDR2 FQNNGV. With V trimmed by 3 bases and J by 8 bases, 6 bases remained unmatched. CDR3 amino acids: CASSLTGVVDSPLHF. The CDR3 nucleotides are TGTGCCAGCAGCTTGACAGGGGTCGTGGATTCACCCCTCCACTTT.

This clone appeared a single time. One junction end disagrees with the germline gene, perhaps due to a read error. The genes are TRBV4-2 and TRBJ1-2; no clear D. The CDR3 covers 11 residues. Germline-derived CDR1 and CDR2 are LGHNA and YNFKEQ. CDR3 DNA: TGTGCCAGCAGCCAAGACTACGGCTACACCTTC. Its protein product is CASSQDYGYTF.

The count of this clone is one. The rearrangement links TRBV18 to TRBJ1-3, with D possibly TRBD1 on 6 matching bases. Germline V gives CDR1 KGHSH, CDR2 LQKENI. There are 15 residues in the CDR3. Trimming took 4 bases from V and 4 from J, leaving 14 bases between them. In DNA form, the CDR3 reads TGTGCCAGCTCACTCGAACAGGGTTTCGGAAACACCATATATTTT. Translated: CASSLEQGFGNTIYF.

The CDR3, as DNA: TGTGCCAGCAGCTCCGGGCCGACAGGGAATGGCTACACCTTC. This codes for CASSSGPTGNGYTF. V is TRBV11-3 and J is TRBJ1-2; 7 positions agree with TRBD1. Germline lookup yields CDR1 SGHNT and CDR2 YENEEA. The trim removed 4 bases at V and 6 bases at J, leaving 8 bases unmatched. The CDR3 sequence is 14 residues long.

J is TRBJ1-1 and V is TRBV2; 9 positions agree with TRBD1. J lost 7 bases, V lost 5 bases, and 8 bases had no gene match. The germline gives CDR1 SNHLY, CDR2 FYNNEI. The CDR3 covers 14 residues. In nucleotides, the CDR3 is TGTGCCAGCAGTCGCCGGGACAGGGCTAGTGAAGCTTTCTTT. It is translated as CASSRRDRASEAFF.

The chain recombines TRBV11-1 with TRBJ2-3, with a weak D call TRBD1 (6 bases). This CDR3 spans 15 amino acids. Trimming left V 4 bases short and J 1 base short, with 12 bases between. Germline V gene lookup returns CDR1 SGHAT and CDR2 FQDESV (reference sequence). CDR3 coding DNA: TGTGCCAGCAGCTCAGAGGGGGTTGGCACAGATACGCAGTATTTT. This translates into CASSSEGVGTDTQYF.

This clone was detected only a few times. V is TRBV7-3 and J is TRBJ2-1; 8 nucleotides align to TRBD2. Germline CDR1 and CDR2: SGHTA and FQGTGA. The length of the CDR3 is 16 residues. Trimming at V came to 5 bases and at J to 7 bases, leaving 13 bases not matched to a gene. The CDR3 DNA is TGTGCCAGCAGCCTCAACCGGGGGGGTCGGCTAAATGAGCAGTTCTTC. Translated: CASSLNRGGRLNEQFF.

The gene calls are TRBV11-3 and TRBJ1-1; a weak D match, TRBD1 (6 bases). The ends were cut back, 1 base at V and 11 bases at J, with 17 bases in the middle. CDR3 length: 14 amino acids. The germline V gene encodes CDR1 SGHNT and CDR2 YENEEA. CDR3 nucleotides: TGTGCCAGCAGCTTAGGTGGTGGGGCAGGGGCGGCTTTCTTT. The encoded protein is CASSLGGGAGAAFF.

This sequence joins TRBV7-2 and TRBJ1-5, with D possibly being TRBD1 (6 bases). The V end was cut by 1 base, the J end by 4 bases, with 11 bases between. CDR3 size: 15 residues. The germline V gene encodes CDR1 SGHTA and CDR2 FQGNSA. This chain's CDR3 is CASSLDGRGNQPQHF. The DNA for the CDR3 is TGTGCCAGCAGCTTAGACGGCAGGGGAAATCAGCCCCAGCATTTT.

The rearrangement uses TRBV7-3 and TRBJ2-7; the D gene is possibly TRBD2 (6 bases). The CDR3 runs 14 residues. Germline CDR1 is SGHTA and CDR2 is FQGTGA. Trimming removed 0 bases at V and 4 bases at J, with 10 bases between. The CDR3 DNA reads as TGTGCCAGCAGCTTAACGGGGGGAAATTACGAGCAGTACTTC. This translates into CASSLTGGNYEQYF.

This chain connects TRBV9 to TRBJ2-7; D is perhaps TRBD1 (6 bases). The CDR3 is 15 residues long. The V end was cut by 0 bases, the J end by 3 bases, with 13 bases between. The V gene's germline CDR1 is SGDLS and CDR2 YYNGEE. The CDR3 protein is CASSVGTVGSYEQYF. CDR3 nucleotides: TGTGCCAGCAGCGTAGGGACAGTAGGGAGCTACGAGCAGTACTTC.

This rearrangement joins TRBV28 to TRBJ1-5, with TRBD1 identical over 7 bases. V shed 8 bases, J shed 6 bases, and the junction held 10 bases outside the gene matches. Germline CDR1 reads MDHEN; CDR2 reads SYDVKM. This CDR3 is built from 14 residues. The CDR3 is CASLPGQYSQPQHF. In nucleotides, the CDR3 is TGTGCCAGCTTGCCGGGACAGTATTCTCAGCCCCAGCATTTT. The full variable domain, rest sourced from reference TRBV28 and TRBJ1-5, is DVKVTQSSRYLVKRTGEKVFLECVQDMDHENMFWYRQDPGLGLRLIYFSYDVKMKEKGDIPEGYSVSREKKERFSLILESASTNQTSMYLCASLPGQYSQPQHFGDGTRLSIL.

This chain links TRBV7-2 with TRBJ1-2; 9 nucleotides agree with TRBD1. V gave up 4 bases and J gave up 4 bases; unmatched junction bases: 7. The CDR3 runs to 15 residues. Germline V gives CDR1 SGHTA, CDR2 FQGNSA. As DNA, the CDR3 is TGTGCCAGCAGCTCGCCCGGGACAGGGTCCTATGGCTACACCTTC. This sequence encodes CASSSPGTGSYGYTF.

The chain uses TRBV28 and TRBJ1-2, with 9 bases matching TRBD1. The CDR3 has 15 residues. CDR1 is MDHEN, CDR2 SYDVKM, per germline. V was pared by 6 bases and J by 4 bases, with 9 bases of the junction left unmatched. The CDR3 sequence: CASSPPGTGIYGYTF. The CDR3 DNA reads TGTGCCAGCAGCCCCCCCGGGACAGGGATCTATGGCTACACCTTC.